This TCR beta chain was retrieved from a study of T cell repertoires in ileal Crohn's disease. Sample time point: neoterminal ileum biopsy at postoperative endoscopy, about 6 months after surgery. The germline V and J ends were trimmed by 1 base and 6 bases, with 12 bases remaining between them. Germline V lookup: CDR1 GTSNPN, CDR2 SVGIG (reference sequence). CDR3 size: 13 residues. TCRdb's copy holds only in-frame clones and misses some; the assay was immunoSEQ multiplex PCR. Of roughly 60,000 clones listed, less than 90% are singletons. This clone was seen once. This sequence originates from an adult with Crohn's disease. The chain joins TRBV30 to TRBJ1-1; D gene uncertain. The sequencing sample was made of ileal tissue. The CDR3 bases are TGTGCCTGGAGTGAGTACGGTGGAGCTGAAGCTTTCTTT. This translates into CAWSEYGGAEAFF.